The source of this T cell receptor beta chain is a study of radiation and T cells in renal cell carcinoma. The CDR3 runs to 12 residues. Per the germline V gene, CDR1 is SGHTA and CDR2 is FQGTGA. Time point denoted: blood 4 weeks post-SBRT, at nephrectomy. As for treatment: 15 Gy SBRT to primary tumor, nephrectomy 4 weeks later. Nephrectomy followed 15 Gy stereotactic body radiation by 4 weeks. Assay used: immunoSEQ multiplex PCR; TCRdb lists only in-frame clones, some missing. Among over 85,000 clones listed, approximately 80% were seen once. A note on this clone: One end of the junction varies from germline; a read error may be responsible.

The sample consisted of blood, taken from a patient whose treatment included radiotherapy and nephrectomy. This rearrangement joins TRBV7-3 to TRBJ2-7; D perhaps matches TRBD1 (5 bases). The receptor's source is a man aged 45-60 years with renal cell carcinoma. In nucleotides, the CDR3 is TGTGCCAGCAGCTCCCCGCTGGGGCTTCCCGCTTTC. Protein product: CASSSPLGLPAF.